A selection of T cell receptor beta chains follows, all from one sample in a study of blood T cell repertoires in COVID-19. Assay used: immunoSEQ multiplex PCR; TCRdb lists only in-frame clones, some missing. The sample lists over 75,000 clones; around 81% were seen once. Sequenced sample: peripheral blood. These receptors all stem from a human donor in a cohort sampled during active COVID-19. Both conserved end residues are part of each CDR3. A D gene is named only where the DNA matches it firmly. Size is stated for part of the rows, as once, few or many counts, or as a class when the clone is expanded.

d_gene	v_gene	abundance	j_gene	CDR3aa	CDR3nt
TRBD1	TRBV11-3	.	TRBJ2-5	CASSLGRGQGFSYQETQYF	TGTGCCAGCAGCTTAGGGCGGGGACAGGGCTTCTCGTACCAAGAGACCCAGTACTTC
.	TRBV9	.	TRBJ1-6	CASSVYRVDSPLHF	TGTGCCAGCAGCGTCTACAGGGTAGACTCACCCCTCCACTTT
TRBD1	TRBV28	.	TRBJ2-1	CASSFAGQGNNEQFF	TGTGCCAGCAGTTTCGCCGGACAGGGTAACAATGAGCAGTTCTTC
TRBD2	TRBV6-5	.	TRBJ2-7	CASKRIAGPGEQYF	TGTGCCAGCAAGAGAATAGCGGGGCCGGGGGAGCAGTACTTC
.	TRBV29-1	.	TRBJ1-2	CSVEDRVVRSGGYTF	TGCAGCGTTGAAGATCGTGTAGTCCGTTCTGGTGGCTACACCTTC
TRBD1	TRBV11-2	.	TRBJ1-1	CASSTRTGRDTEAFF	TGTGCCAGCAGCACACGGACAGGGAGGGACACTGAAGCTTTCTTT
TRBD1	TRBV6-1	.	TRBJ1-5	CASSEQGTGREPQHF	TGTGCCAGCAGTGAACAGGGGACAGGGAGGGAGCCCCAGCATTTT
.	TRBV21-1	.	TRBJ2-4	CASSEQGAQAKNIQYF	TGTGCCAGCAGCGAACAGGGGGCGCAGGCCAAAAACATTCAGTACTTC
.	TRBV11-3	.	TRBJ1-1	CASSLAGVGLTEAFF	TGTGCCAGCAGCTTAGCCGGGGTTGGACTCACTGAAGCTTTCTTT
.	TRBV7-8	.	TRBJ2-5	CASSLEGAEETQYF	TGTGCCAGCAGCTTAGAAGGGGCAGAAGAGACCCAGTACTTC
.	TRBV5-4	.	TRBJ1-2	CASSPLSPGRGYTF	TGTGCCAGCAGCCCCCTCTCCCCGGGGAGAGGCTACACCTTC
TRBD1	TRBV7-6	.	TRBJ2-7	CASSFQGAGEQYF	TGTGCCAGCAGCTTTCAGGGGGCCGGAGAGCAGTACTTC
TRBD1	TRBV3-1/TRBV3-2	.	TRBJ2-5	CASSRTGTGVGETQYF	TGTGCCAGCAGCCGTACCGGGACAGGGGTAGGGGAGACCCAGTACTTC
TRBD1	TRBV19	once	TRBJ2-1	CASSTPTGVAYNEQFF	TGTGCCAGTAGTACCCCCACAGGGGTAGCCTACAATGAGCAGTTCTTC
.	TRBV7-2	.	TRBJ2-1	CASSSDSYNEQFF	TGTGCCAGCAGCTCGGACAGTTACAATGAGCAGTTCTTC
.	TRBV5-1	.	TRBJ1-4	CASSLGGRNEKLFF	TGCGCCAGCAGCTTGGGAGGGAGGAATGAAAAACTGTTTTTT
TRBD1	TRBV29-1	.	TRBJ1-2	CSVNPGQGAGYTF	TGCAGCGTTAACCCGGGACAGGGGGCTGGCTACACCTTC
TRBD2	TRBV13	few	TRBJ2-7	CASSHIAGGYTYEQYF	TGTGCCAGCAGCCATATAGCGGGGGGCTATACCTACGAGCAGTACTTC
TRBD2	TRBV7-9	.	TRBJ2-1	CASSSPPATSATYNEQFF	TGTGCCAGCAGCTCCCCGCCCGCAACTAGCGCGACCTACAATGAGCAGTTCTTC
.	TRBV7-2	.	TRBJ2-1	CASRPNRDNPYNEQFF	TGTGCCAGCAGACCGAACCGGGACAACCCCTACAATGAGCAGTTCTTC
.	TRBV6-5	.	TRBJ2-5	CASRPGSQETQYF	TGTGCCAGCAGGCCCGGGAGTCAAGAGACCCAGTACTTC
TRBD2	TRBV19	once	TRBJ2-1	CASSIAGFGGSGSSYNEQFF	TGTGCCAGTAGTATAGCCGGATTTGGGGGGAGCGGGAGCTCCTACAATGAGCAGTTCTTC
.	TRBV3-1/TRBV3-2	.	TRBJ2-3	CASSPVGATSTDTQYF	TGTGCCAGCAGCCCGGTGGGAGCGACTAGCACAGATACGCAGTATTTT
.	TRBV27	few	TRBJ2-7	CASSLSPSYEQYF	TGTGCCAGCAGTTTATCTCCATCCTACGAGCAGTACTTC
.	TRBV7-9	.	TRBJ2-5	CASSALGGAETQYF	TGTGCCAGCAGCGCCTTAGGGGGGGCGGAGACCCAGTACTTC
TRBD1	TRBV2	.	TRBJ2-7	CASSAEDRDSF	TGTGCCAGCAGTGCTGAGGACAGGGACAGCTTC
.	TRBV6-5	.	TRBJ1-6	CASSYTNINSPLHF	TGTGCCAGCAGTTACACTAATATTAATTCACCCCTCCACTTT
.	TRBV5-1	.	TRBJ2-1	CASSLMSPGSNEQFF	TGCGCCAGCAGCCTGATGTCCCCAGGGTCCAATGAGCAGTTCTTC
TRBD2	TRBV7-9	.	TRBJ2-5	CASSLARLAGDETQYF	TGTGCCAGCAGCTTAGCGAGACTAGCGGGAGATGAGACCCAGTACTTC
TRBD1	TRBV2	.	TRBJ1-4	CASSDFGPGQWSEKLFF	TGTGCCAGCAGTGATTTTGGGCCGGGACAGTGGAGTGAAAAACTGTTTTTT
.	TRBV19	.	TRBJ1-2	CASTPRRSYGYTF	TGTGCCAGTACACCTCGACGGAGCTATGGCTACACCTTC
.	TRBV9	.	TRBJ2-1	CASSVDPGQRGSEQFF	TGTGCCAGCAGCGTAGACCCGGGCCAAAGGGGGAGTGAGCAGTTCTTC
TRBD2	TRBV4-2	.	TRBJ2-3	CASSQVDWTSGGSTDTQYF	TGTGCCAGCAGCCAAGTTGATTGGACTAGCGGGGGGAGCACAGATACGCAGTATTTT
.	TRBV6-5	.	TRBJ2-1	CASSYSGTTQFF	TGTGCCAGCAGTTACTCGGGGACAACGCAGTTCTTC
TRBD1	TRBV5-6	.	TRBJ1-2	CASSLDGQGRRTYGYTF	TGTGCCAGCAGCTTGGACGGACAGGGGAGAAGAACCTATGGCTACACCTTC
.	TRBV7-6	many	TRBJ2-7	CASSVGTTSSYEQYF	TGTGCCAGCAGCGTAGGGACGACTAGTTCCTACGAGCAGTACTTC
TRBD1	TRBV6-5	.	TRBJ1-2	CASKTGGSYGYTF	TGTGCCAGCAAGACAGGGGGCTCCTATGGCTACACCTTC
TRBD2	TRBV7-6	.	TRBJ2-1	CASSFYPAGGGEQFF	TGTGCCAGCAGCTTTTACCCAGCGGGAGGGGGCGAGCAGTTCTTC
.	TRBV29-1	.	TRBJ1-3	CSASSSGYGNTIYF	TGCAGCGCCTCGTCTTCAGGGTATGGAAACACCATATATTTT
.	TRBV15	once	TRBJ2-1	CATSSGREDEYEQFF	TGTGCCACCAGCAGCGGCAGGGAAGATGAATATGAGCAGTTCTTC